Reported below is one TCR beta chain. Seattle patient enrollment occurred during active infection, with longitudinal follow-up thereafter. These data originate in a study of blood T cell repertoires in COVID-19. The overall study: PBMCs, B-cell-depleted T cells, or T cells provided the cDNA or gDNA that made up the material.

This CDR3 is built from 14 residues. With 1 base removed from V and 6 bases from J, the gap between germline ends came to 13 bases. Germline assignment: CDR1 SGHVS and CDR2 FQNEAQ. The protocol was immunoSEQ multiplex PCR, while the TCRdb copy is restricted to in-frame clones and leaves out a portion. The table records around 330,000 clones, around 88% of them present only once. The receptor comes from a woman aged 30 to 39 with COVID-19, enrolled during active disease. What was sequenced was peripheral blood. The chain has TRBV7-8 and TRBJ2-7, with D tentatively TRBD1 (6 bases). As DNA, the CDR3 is TGTGCCAGCAGCTTAGGAAACAGGGTTAGCGAGCAGTACTTC. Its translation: CASSLGNRVSEQYF.